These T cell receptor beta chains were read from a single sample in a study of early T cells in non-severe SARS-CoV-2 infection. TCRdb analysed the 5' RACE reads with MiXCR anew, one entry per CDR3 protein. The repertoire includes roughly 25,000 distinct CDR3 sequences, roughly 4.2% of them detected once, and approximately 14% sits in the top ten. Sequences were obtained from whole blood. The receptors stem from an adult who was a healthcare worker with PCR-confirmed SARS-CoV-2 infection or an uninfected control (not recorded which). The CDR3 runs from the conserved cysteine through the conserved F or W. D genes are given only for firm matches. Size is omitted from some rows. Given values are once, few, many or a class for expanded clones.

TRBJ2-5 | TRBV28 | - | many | TGTGCCAGCAGCGGCAGGGATTTCCAAGAGACCCAGTACTTC | CASSGRDFQETQYF
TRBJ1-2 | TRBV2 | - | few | TGTGCCAGCAGTGTAGATTCCGGGACACCCTATGGCTACACCTTC | CASSVDSGTPYGYTF
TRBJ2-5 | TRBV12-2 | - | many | TGTGCAAGTCGCCGCACTCTAGGGACCCAGTACTTC | CASRRTLGTQYF
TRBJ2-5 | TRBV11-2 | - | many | TGTGCCAGCAGCCCCGACAAGGGGTACCAAGAGACCCAGTACTTC | CASSPDKGYQETQYF
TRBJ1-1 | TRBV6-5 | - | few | TGTGCCAGCAGTTACTCGACATGGGCAGGGGACACTGAAGCTTTCTTT | CASSYSTWAGDTEAFF
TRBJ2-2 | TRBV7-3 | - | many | TGTGCCAGCAGCCGCGGGGCGGGGCTACCCAACACCGGGGAGCTGTTTTTT | CASSRGAGLPNTGELFF
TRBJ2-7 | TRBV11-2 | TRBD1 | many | TGTGCCAGCAGCTTAGAAGACAGGGGAAGCCACGAGCAGTACTTC | CASSLEDRGSHEQYF
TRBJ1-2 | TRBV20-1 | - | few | TGCAGTGCCACGAGGGGAGTGGTCAACTATGGCTACACCTTC | CSATRGVVNYGYTF
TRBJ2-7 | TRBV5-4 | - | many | TGTGCCAGCAGCCCGGACATCTCCTACGAGCAGTACTTC | CASSPDISYEQYF
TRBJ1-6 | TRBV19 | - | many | TGTGCCAGTAGCCCAGGAGGGATTGGATCACCCCTCCACTTT | CASSPGGIGSPLHF
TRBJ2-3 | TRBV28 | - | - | TGTGCCAGCACCCCGTCTGGGGGATCAGATACGCAGTATTTT | CASTPSGGSDTQYF
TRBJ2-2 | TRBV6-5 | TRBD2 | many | TGTGCCAGCAGGATAGCGGGAGTCAGACCATTCGCTTACACCGGGGAGCTGTTTTTT | CASRIAGVRPFAYTGELFF
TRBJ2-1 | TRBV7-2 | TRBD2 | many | TGTGCCAGCAGCTTAGTCCCAGCGGGGGGGAACAATGAGCAGTTCTTC | CASSLVPAGGNNEQFF
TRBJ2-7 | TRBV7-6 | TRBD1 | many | TGTGCCAGCAGCAGGAGTCCGGGACAGGGTTACGAGCAGTACTTC | CASSRSPGQGYEQYF
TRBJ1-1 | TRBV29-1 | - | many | TGCAGCGCTAGGGATACTGAAGCTTTCTTT | CSARDTEAFF
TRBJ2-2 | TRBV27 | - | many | TGTGCCAGCAGTTTCAAAGTCGGGGAGCTGTTTTTT | CASSFKVGELFF
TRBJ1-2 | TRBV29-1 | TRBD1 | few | TGCAGCGTCATGGGACAGGAGAATTCATGCACCTTC | CSVMGQENSCTF
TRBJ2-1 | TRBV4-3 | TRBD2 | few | TGCGCCAGCAGCCAAGTCGGCGGGAGGGCGGGGGAGCAGTTCTTC | CASSQVGGRAGEQFF
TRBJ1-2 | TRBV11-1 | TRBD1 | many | TGTGCCAGCAGCCCGGGACAGGCTAACTATGGCTACACCTTC | CASSPGQANYGYTF
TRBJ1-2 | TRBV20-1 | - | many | TGCAGTGCTAGAACAGGGTTGGCTATAAATGGCTACACCTTC | CSARTGLAINGYTF
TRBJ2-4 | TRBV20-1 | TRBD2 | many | TGCAGTGCTAGAGATTGGCTAGCGGGTACCAAAAACATTCAGTACTTC | CSARDWLAGTKNIQYF
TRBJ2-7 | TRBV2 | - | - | TGTGCCAGCCATCCGGGACCCAGCTACGAGCAGTACTTC | CASHPGPSYEQYF
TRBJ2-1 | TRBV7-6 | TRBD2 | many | TGTGCCAGCAGCGGACCATCCGGGACTAGCGGGGAAGAGCAGTTCTTC | CASSGPSGTSGEEQFF
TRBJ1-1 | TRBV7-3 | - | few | TGTGCCAGCAGCCCTTCCCCGTCAATGAACACTGAAGCTTTCTTT | CASSPSPSMNTEAFF
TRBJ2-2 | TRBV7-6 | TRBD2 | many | TGTGCCAGCAGCACCGGGAGGGCGAACACCGGGGAGCTGTTTTTT | CASSTGRANTGELFF
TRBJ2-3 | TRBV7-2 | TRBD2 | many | TGTGCCAGCAGCTTAGCGAAGACAGCGGGAGACCCAGATACGCAGTATTTT | CASSLAKTAGDPDTQYF
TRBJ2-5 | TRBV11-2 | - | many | TGTGCCAGCAGCTTAACACAGGGAGAGACCCAGTACTTC | CASSLTQGETQYF
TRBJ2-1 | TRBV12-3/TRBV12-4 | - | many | TGTGCCAGCAGTTTAGTGTCTGGGTCTGAGCAGTTCTTC | CASSLVSGSEQFF
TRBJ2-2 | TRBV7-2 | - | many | TGTGCCAGCAGCTTAGGGACTACGAACACCGGGGAGCTGTTTTTT | CASSLGTTNTGELFF